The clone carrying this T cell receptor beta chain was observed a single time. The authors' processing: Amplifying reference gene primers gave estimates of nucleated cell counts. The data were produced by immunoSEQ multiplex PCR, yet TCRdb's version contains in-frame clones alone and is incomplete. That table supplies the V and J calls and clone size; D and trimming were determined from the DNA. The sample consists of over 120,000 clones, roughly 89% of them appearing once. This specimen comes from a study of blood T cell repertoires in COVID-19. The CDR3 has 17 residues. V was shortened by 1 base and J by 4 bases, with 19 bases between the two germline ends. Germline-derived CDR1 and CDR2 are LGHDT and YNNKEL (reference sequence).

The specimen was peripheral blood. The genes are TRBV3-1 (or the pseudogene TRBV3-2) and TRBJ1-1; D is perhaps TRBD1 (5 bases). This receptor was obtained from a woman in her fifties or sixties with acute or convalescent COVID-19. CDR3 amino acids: CASSQVFSGPNLTEAFF. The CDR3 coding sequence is TGTGCCAGCAGCCAAGTGTTTTCAGGGCCTAACCTCACTGAAGCTTTCTTT.